This T cell receptor beta chain was sequenced in a study of blood T cell repertoires in COVID-19. Study background: The United States, Italy and Spain provided the acute and convalescent COVID-19 samples.

Produced via immunoSEQ multiplex PCR; TCRdb's table is partial and in-frame only. The profile shows over 110,000 clones, approximately 80% of them singletons. This CDR3 has 16 residues. Germline V gene data show CDR1 as SNHLY and CDR2 as FYNNEI. The V segment lost 5 bases and the J segment 0 bases; nucleotides outside the gene matches: 8. Sequencing was done on a sample of peripheral blood. This chain links TRBV2 with TRBJ1-1; 8 positions agree with TRBD1. This TCR derives from a man aged 55 to 69 with active or convalescent COVID-19. The CDR3 DNA reads as TGTGCCAGCAGTCCGACAGGGGCCCCTATGAACACTGAAGCTTTCTTT. This sequence encodes CASSPTGAPMNTEAFF. The variable domain in full, completed from reference TRBV2 and TRBJ1-1, reads EPEVTQTPSHQVTQMGQEVILRCVPISNHLYFYWYRQILGQKVEFLVSFYNNEISEKSEIFDDQFSVERPDGSNFTLKIRSTKLEDSAMYFCASSPTGAPMNTEAFFGQGTRLTVV.